The rows below give T cell receptor beta chains drawn from one sample of a study of control samples from healthy donors and cancer patients. Clones were sequenced by immunoSEQ multiplex PCR, and TCRdb holds only the in-frame ones, with some missing. The sample consists of 78,000 or so clones, 70% to 90% of them appearing once. Source material: blood. The source of these receptors is a woman aged 45 to 65 in good health. CDR3s include the opening cysteine and the closing phenylalanine or tryptophan. A D gene is named only where the DNA matches it firmly.

-	TRBV3-1/TRBV3-2	TRBJ1-2	13	CASSPTGGGGYTF	TGTGCCAGCAGCCCCACCGGAGGGGGAGGCTACACCTTC
-	TRBV2	TRBJ1-1	13	CASSEFRDTEAFF	TGTGCCAGCAGTGAATTCAGGGACACTGAAGCTTTCTTT
TRBD1	TRBV6-5	TRBJ1-4	14	CASRTGATNEKLFF	TGTGCCAGCAGGACAGGGGCGACAAATGAAAAACTGTTTTTT
-	TRBV5-1	TRBJ2-3	14	CASSLAVGTDTQYF	TGCGCCAGCAGCTTGGCCGTGGGGACAGATACGCAGTATTTT
-	TRBV7-9	TRBJ1-6	16	CASSQQTGPGNSPLHF	TGTGCCAGCAGCCAACAGACAGGTCCTGGCAATTCACCCCTCCACTTT
-	TRBV7-2	TRBJ1-2	13	CASSLSLSYGYTF	TGTGCCAGCAGCTTATCTTTGAGTTACGGCTACACCTTC
-	TRBV2	TRBJ1-4	13	CASRDNLGEKLFF	TGTGCCAGCCGAGACAACCTAGGGGAAAAACTGTTTTTT
TRBD1	TRBV18	TRBJ2-7	15	CASSLDGQGSYEQYF	TGTGCCAGCTCCCTGGATGGACAGGGTAGTTACGAGCAGTACTTC
-	TRBV19	TRBJ1-1	11	CASNGGTEAFF	TGTGCCAGTAACGGTGGGACTGAAGCTTTCTTT
-	TRBV24-1	TRBJ2-1	14	CATSHPEAYNEQFF	TGTGCCACCAGTCACCCCGAAGCCTACAATGAGCAGTTCTTC
TRBD1	TRBV3-1/TRBV3-2	TRBJ1-1	14	CASSQLDRGTEAFF	TGTGCCAGCAGCCAACTGGACAGGGGCACTGAAGCTTTCTTT
-	TRBV29-1	TRBJ1-3	12	CSATESGNTIYF	TGCAGCGCCACAGAGTCTGGAAACACCATATATTTT
TRBD1	TRBV5-4	TRBJ1-2	13	CASSVPGGYGYTF	TGTGCCAGCAGCGTTCCAGGGGGCTATGGCTACACCTTC
-	TRBV2	TRBJ2-5	13	CAGSPTLLETQYF	TGTGCCGGATCGCCTACTCTGCTAGAGACCCAGTACTTC